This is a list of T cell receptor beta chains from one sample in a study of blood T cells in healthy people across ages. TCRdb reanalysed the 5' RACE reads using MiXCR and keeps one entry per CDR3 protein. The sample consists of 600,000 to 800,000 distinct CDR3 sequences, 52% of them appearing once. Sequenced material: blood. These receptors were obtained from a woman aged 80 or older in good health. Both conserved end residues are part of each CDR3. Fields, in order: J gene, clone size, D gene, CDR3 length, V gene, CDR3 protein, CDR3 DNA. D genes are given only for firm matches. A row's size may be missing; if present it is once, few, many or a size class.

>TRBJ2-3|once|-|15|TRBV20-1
CSEISLNSPTDTQYF
TGCAGTGAAATTTCTTTGAACAGCCCCACAGATACGCAGTATTTT
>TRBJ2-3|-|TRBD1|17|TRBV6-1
CASSPDRGCRGADTQYF
TGTGCCAGCAGTCCGGACAGGGGTTGCAGGGGCGCAGATACGCAGTATTTT
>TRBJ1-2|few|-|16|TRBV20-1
CSARPSGAGPNYGYTF
TGCAGTGCTAGACCGTCTGGGGCCGGCCCTAACTATGGCTACACCTTC
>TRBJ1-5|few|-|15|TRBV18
CASSPQGGSNQPQHF
TGTGCCAGCTCACCACAGGGGGGCTCGAATCAGCCCCAGCATTTT
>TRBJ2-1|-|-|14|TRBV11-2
CASSSPGVYNEQFF
TGTGCCAGCAGCTCCCCCGGGGTGTACAATGAGCAGTTCTTC
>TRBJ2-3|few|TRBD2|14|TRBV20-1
CSAKDEGGTDTQYF
TGCAGTGCCAAAGACGAGGGAGGGACAGATACGCAGTATTTT
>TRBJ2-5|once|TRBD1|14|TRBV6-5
CASRQQGLGETQYF
TGTGCCAGCAGACAACAGGGGTTGGGTGAGACCCAGTACTTC
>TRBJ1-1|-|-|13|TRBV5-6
CASSLVRSREAFF
TGTGCCAGCAGCTTGGTCAGATCCAGGGAAGCTTTCTTT
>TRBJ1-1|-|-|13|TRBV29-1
CSVDAGVRTEAFF
TGCAGCGTTGATGCAGGGGTACGGACTGAAGCTTTCTTT
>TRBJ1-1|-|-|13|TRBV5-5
CASSPVSGREAFF
TGTGCCAGCAGCCCGGTCTCAGGCAGAGAAGCTTTCTTT
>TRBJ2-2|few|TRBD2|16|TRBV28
CASSLAGAGSAGELFF
TGTGCCAGCAGTTTAGCGGGAGCGGGGTCGGCCGGGGAGCTGTTTTTT
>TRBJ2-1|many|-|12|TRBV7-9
CASSLARIEQFF
TGTGCCAGCAGCTTAGCGCGGATTGAGCAGTTCTTC
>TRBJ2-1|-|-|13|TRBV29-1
CSAIGTQDNEQFF
TGCAGCGCAATCGGGACACAAGACAATGAGCAGTTCTTC
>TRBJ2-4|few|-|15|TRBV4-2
CASGQEGRTGNIQYF
TGTGCCAGCGGCCAAGAAGGGCGGACGGGGAACATTCAGTACTTC
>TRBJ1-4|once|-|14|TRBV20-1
CSASRDTSDEKLFF
TGCAGTGCTAGCCGGGACACTTCGGATGAAAAACTGTTTTTT
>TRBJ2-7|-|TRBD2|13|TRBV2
CASRSGSNYEQYF
TGTGCCAGCAGGAGCGGGAGTAACTACGAGCAGTACTTC
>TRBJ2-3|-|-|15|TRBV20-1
CSALGTGSNEDTQYF
TGCAGTGCCCTCGGGACGGGCAGCAACGAAGATACGCAGTATTTT
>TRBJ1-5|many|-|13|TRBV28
CASSIEGNQPQHF
TGTGCCAGCAGTATTGAGGGCAATCAGCCCCAGCATTTT
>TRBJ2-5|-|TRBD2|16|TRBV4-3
CASSQGELADQETQYF
TGCGCCAGCAGCCAAGGAGAACTAGCGGACCAAGAGACCCAGTACTTC
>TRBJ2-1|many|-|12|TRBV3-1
CASSQSGNEQFF
TGTGCCAGCAGCCAAAGCGGCAATGAGCAGTTCTTC
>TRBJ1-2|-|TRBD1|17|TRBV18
CASSPLGSTGGIYGYTF
TGTGCCAGCTCACCTCTTGGATCCACAGGGGGCATCTATGGCTACACCTTC
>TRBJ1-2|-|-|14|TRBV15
CATSRDRGYDGYTF
TGTGCCACCAGCAGAGATCGGGGTTACGATGGCTACACCTTC
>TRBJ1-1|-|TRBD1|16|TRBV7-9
CASSPPPGQGYTEAFF
TGTGCCAGCAGCCCACCGCCGGGACAGGGTTACACTGAAGCTTTCTTT
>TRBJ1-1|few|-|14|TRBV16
CASSQRTANTEAFF
TGTGCCAGCAGCCAAAGGACAGCGAACACTGAAGCTTTCTTT
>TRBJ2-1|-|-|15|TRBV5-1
CASSLGAVGYNEQFF
TGCGCCAGCAGCTTGGGGGCGGTTGGATACAATGAGCAGTTCTTC
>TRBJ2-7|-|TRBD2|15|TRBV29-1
CSVKPTSGTYNEQYF
TGCAGCGTTAAACCGACTAGCGGCACCTACAACGAGCAGTACTTC
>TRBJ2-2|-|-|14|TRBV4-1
CASSRERNFGKLFF
TGCGCCAGCAGCCGAGAAAGGAATTTCGGGAAGCTGTTTTTT
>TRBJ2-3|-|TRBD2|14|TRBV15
CATEAGGNTDTQYF
TGTGCCACCGAGGCGGGGGGGAACACAGATACGCAGTATTTT
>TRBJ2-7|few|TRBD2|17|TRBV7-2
CASSLAPPGTSVYEQYF
TGTGCCAGCAGCTTAGCCCCACCCGGGACTAGCGTCTACGAGCAGTACTTC
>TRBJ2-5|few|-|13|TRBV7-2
CASSPGSWNEQYF
TGTGCCAGCAGCCCTGGGTCCTGGAATGAGCAGTACTTC
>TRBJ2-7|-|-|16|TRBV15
CATSRAMRAATYEQYF
TGTGCCACCAGCAGAGCGATGCGGGCGGCCACCTACGAGCAGTACTTC